These 14 T cell receptor beta chains came from one sample sequenced in a study of shared clonotypes between healthy human individuals. Data came from immunoSEQ multiplex PCR; TCRdb stores just in-frame clones and leaves some out. The sample lists some 2,100,000 clones, nearly 97% occurring once. The material sequenced was naive CD4+ T cells sorted from blood. Subset denoted: CD45RA+ positively selected. The source is a man aged 18 to 30 in good health.

This sequence joins TRBV6-5 and TRBJ2-1; the D is unclear. Germline assignment: CDR1 MNHEY and CDR2 SVGAGI. The CDR3 loop spans 15 amino acids. The V end lost 0 bases, the J end lost 3 bases, and 9 bases lay between the germline ends. Here the CDR3 reads CASSYSFPDYNEQFF. CDR3 nucleotides: TGTGCCAGCAGTTACTCTTTTCCAGACTACAATGAGCAGTTCTTC.

The V and J genes are TRBV28 and TRBJ1-2, with a possible D match to TRBD1 (5 bases). The CDR3 consists of 13 residues. Germline V lookup: CDR1 MDHEN, CDR2 SYDVKM. The V and J ends lost 5 bases and 4 bases respectively, with 11 bases between them. This CDR3 is CASSRRVGYGYTF. CDR3 nucleotides: TGTGCCAGCAGTCGCAGGGTGGGCTATGGCTACACCTTC.

The chain joins TRBV12-5 to TRBJ2-7; a weak D match, TRBD2 (6 bases). This CDR3 region has 14 residues. Germline CDR1 is LGHNT and CDR2 is FRNRAP. Trimming took off 2 bases at V and 2 bases at J, with 10 bases between the two ends. The CDR3 is CASGLSSGPYEQYF. The CDR3 nucleotides are TGTGCTAGTGGTTTGAGTAGCGGTCCCTACGAGCAGTACTTC.

A note on this clone: The same CDR3 is also encoded by other DNA sequences in this sample. This chain links TRBV7-9 with TRBJ2-3, with D perhaps assigned TRBD1 or TRBD2 (5 bases each). From germline, CDR1 is SEHNR and CDR2 FQNEAQ (reference sequence). The CDR3 loop spans 12 amino acids. Trimming shortened V by 5 bases and J by 9 bases, and 12 bases separated the two germline ends. The CDR3 protein is CASSPTGDTQYF. The CDR3 DNA reads as TGTGCCAGCAGCCCAACCGGGGACACGCAGTATTTT.

The chain carries TRBV6-5 and TRBJ2-7; unclear D gene. V dropped 6 bases and J dropped 1 base, with 13 bases sitting between them. There are 14 residues in the CDR3. Germline V gives CDR1 MNHEY, CDR2 SVGAGI. The DNA of the CDR3 is TGTGCCAGCAGACCTGGAGTCGCATCCTACGAGCAGTACTTC. This encodes CASRPGVASYEQYF.

The chain couples TRBV9 to TRBJ2-5; TRBD1 aligns across 7 bases. The germline gives CDR1 SGDLS, CDR2 YYNGEE. Unmatched junction bases numbered 6, after V lost 2 bases and J lost 5 bases. The CDR3 covers 14 residues. The CDR3 protein is CASSVTQGPETQYF. CDR3 nucleotides: TGTGCCAGCAGCGTCACACAGGGGCCGGAGACCCAGTACTTC.

The J gene is TRBJ2-7, the V gene TRBV2; D ambiguous. CDR1 and CDR2 (germline): SNHLY, FYNNEI. This CDR3 is built from 11 residues. The V gene lost 4 bases and the J gene lost 7 bases, with 8 bases spanning the gap. This CDR3 reads CASSAKTEQYF. CDR3 DNA: TGTGCCAGCAGTGCAAAGACAGAGCAGTACTTC.

J is TRBJ1-1 and V is TRBV19, with D maybe TRBD1 (6 bases). V gave up 6 bases and J gave up 1 base, with 9 bases separating them. Germline loops: CDR1 LNHDA, CDR2 SQIVND (reference sequence). The CDR3 loop spans 13 amino acids. CDR3 nucleotides: TGTGCCAGTAGCGCGGGACAGAACACTGAAGCTTTCTTT. Amino acids: CASSAGQNTEAFF.

The CDR3 region has the DNA TGCGCCAGCAGCCAGGATAGCGGGGGGCGCTTCGCCGGGGAGCTGTTTTTT. This translates into CASSQDSGGRFAGELFF. The chain employs TRBV4-1 and TRBJ2-2; 10 bases agree with TRBD2. The CDR3 runs to 17 residues. The germline V gene has CDR1 MGHRA and CDR2 YSYEKL. Germline trimming cut 3 bases from V and 6 bases from J; bases unmatched to any gene: 10.

This chain joins TRBV23-1 and TRBJ2-7; 9 bases are shared with TRBD1. TRBV23-1 is assigned to the ORF class and has an uncertain function. CDR3 size: 13 residues. Trimming cost V 3 bases and J 5 bases; bases outside gene matches: 2. This CDR3 is CASSHNRGHEQYF. The DNA of the CDR3 is TGCGCCAGCAGTCATAACAGGGGGCACGAGCAGTACTTC.

About this clone: In the same sample, other DNA sequences code for this CDR3. The chain employs TRBV10-3 and TRBJ1-1, with a tentative D call TRBD1 (5 bases). The germline V and J ends were trimmed by 0 bases and 4 bases, with 9 bases remaining between them. The CDR3 covers 14 residues. Germline V lookup: CDR1 ENHRY, CDR2 SYGVKD. DNA of the CDR3: TGTGCCATCAGTGAGTCACCCGGGGGCACTGAAGCTTTCTTT. Its protein product is CAISESPGGTEAFF.

This chain joins TRBV5-4 and TRBJ2-7; D unclear. Germline lookup yields CDR1 SGHNT and CDR2 YYREEE (reference sequence). Trimming pared 0 bases from V and 4 bases from J, leaving 17 bases between. This CDR3 comprises 16 residues. In nucleotides, the CDR3 is TGTGCCAGCAGCTTGGGAAAGGGCCTGTCGTCTTACGAGCAGTACTTC. It encodes CASSLGKGLSSYEQYF.

This chain connects TRBV5-4 to TRBJ1-1, with D unclear. The V end was cut by 4 bases, the J end by 1 base, with 17 bases between. This CDR3 is built from 16 residues. The germline V gene encodes CDR1 SGHNT and CDR2 YYREEE (reference sequence). CDR3 in amino acids: CASSPEGAPPNTEAFF. For the CDR3, the DNA is TGTGCCAGCAGCCCGGAGGGAGCGCCTCCGAACACTGAAGCTTTCTTT.

Remarks on this clone: The sample holds other DNA sequences that translate to the same CDR3. The gene calls are TRBV11-3 and TRBJ2-7; D may be TRBD1 (5 bases). Trimming cost V 3 bases and J 1 base, with 10 bases left between them. CDR1 is SGHNT, CDR2 YENEEA, per germline. The CDR3 is 14 amino acids. The CDR3 region is CASSLYRGSYEQYF. CDR3 bases: TGTGCCAGCAGCTTGTATAGGGGATCCTACGAGCAGTACTTC. Using reference TRBV11-3 and TRBJ2-7 for the parts outside the CDR3, the full variable domain is EAGVVQSPRYKIIEKKQPVAFWCNPISGHNTLYWYLQNLGQGPELLIRYENEEAVDDSQLPKDRFSAERLKGVDSTLKIQPAELGDSAVYLCASSLYRGSYEQYFGPGTRLTVT.